Reported below is one TCR beta chain. This specimen comes from a study of blood T cell repertoires in COVID-19. Per the germline V gene, CDR1 is KGHDR and CDR2 is SFDVKD. There are 19 residues in the CDR3. The ends were cut back, 3 bases at V and 2 bases at J, with 22 bases in the middle. The assay was immunoSEQ multiplex PCR, and TCRdb's table has in-frame clones only and misses some. The data show around 100,000 clones, approximately 84% seen once. This sequence originates from a human donor in a cohort sampled during active COVID-19. The sequencing sample was made of peripheral blood. V gene TRBV24-1 combines with J gene TRBJ2-1; a possible D gene is TRBD2 (6 bases). The CDR3 bases are TGTGCCACCAGTGATGGGACCGGGTGGGGCGGGGTCCCCTACAATGAGCAGTTCTTC. Amino acids: CATSDGTGWGGVPYNEQFF.